The next 21 T cell receptor beta chains were all read from a single sample in a study of shared clonotypes between healthy human individuals (dated by TCRdb to 2020 to 2022). The library was generated by the immunoSEQ multiplex PCR assay. This immuneACCESS table, as held by TCRdb, lists in-frame sequences with V and J called but not all clones. Of the missing ones, under half trace to an unresolved V gene in checked studies; the others have no known cause. The sample records some 79,000 clones, 60% to 80% of which are singletons. The ten largest clones capture roughly half of the sample. The sequenced material came from memory CD8+ T cells sorted from blood. Explained via the paper, the cell subset or site label denotes: CD45RO+ cells pooled with CCR7-negative TemRA cells. The receptors here all came from a man aged 25 to 45 in good health.

This sequence joins TRBV15 and TRBJ1-5; D is ambiguous. Germline-derived CDR1 and CDR2 are LNHNV and YYDKDF (reference sequence). Trimming cost V 3 bases and J 5 bases, with 11 bases left between them. This CDR3 comprises 14 residues. The chain's CDR3 is CATSRSSLDQPQHF. The CDR3 bases are TGTGCCACCAGCAGGAGCAGCCTTGATCAGCCCCAGCATTTT. Full variable domain (missing parts from reference TRBV15 and TRBJ1-5): DAMVIQNPRYQVTQFGKPVTLSCSQTLNHNVMYWYQQKSSQAPKLLFHYYDKDFNNEADTPDNFQSRRPNTSFCFLDIRSPGLGDTAMYLCATSRSSLDQPQHFGDGTRLSIL.

This chain links TRBV5-5 with TRBJ1-2, with D possibly matching TRBD1 (6 bases). Germline V gene data show CDR1 as SGHKS and CDR2 as YYEKEE (reference sequence). The germline V and J ends were trimmed by 7 bases and 4 bases, with 20 bases remaining between them. This CDR3 is 15 amino acids long. The CDR3 DNA is TGTGCCAGCCGGGGGCTCTCGCGAAAGACCTATGGCTACACCTTC. It translates to CASRGLSRKTYGYTF.

The rearrangement links TRBV7-9 to TRBJ2-3, with 8 bases that match TRBD1. The germline V gene has CDR1 SEHNR and CDR2 FQNEAQ (reference sequence). The CDR3 spans 16 residues. Trimming at V came to 4 bases and at J to 2 bases, leaving 8 bases not matched to a gene. The CDR3 is CASSYRDRQTTDTQYF. CDR3 nucleotides: TGTGCCAGCAGCTACAGGGACAGGCAAACCACAGATACGCAGTATTTT.

This chain connects TRBV18 to TRBJ1-1, with D possibly TRBD1 on 6 matching bases. The CDR3 sequence is 14 residues long. Germline assignment: CDR1 KGHSH and CDR2 LQKENI. V lost 1 base and J lost 5, with 11 bases in between. The CDR3 region is CASSPQGVGTEAFF. The CDR3 coding sequence is TGTGCCAGCTCACCACAGGGGGTGGGGACTGAAGCTTTCTTT.

This clone was counted at least ten times. J is TRBJ1-1 and V is TRBV19; a possible D gene is TRBD1 (6 bases). The CDR3 length is 14 residues. Deletions cut 9 bases from V and 4 bases from J, with 18 bases between. Germline CDR1 and CDR2: LNHDA and SQIVND (reference sequence). The CDR3 spells CASLMDSGATEAFF. CDR3 coding DNA: TGTGCCAGCCTAATGGACTCGGGGGCCACTGAAGCTTTCTTT.

V usage is TRBV6-1 and J usage is TRBJ1-3, with TRBD1 matching 7 bases. Looked up from germline, CDR1 is MNHNS and CDR2 is SASEGT. V shed 3 bases and J 0 bases; nucleotides not matched to a gene: 8. This CDR3 spans 17 amino acids. CDR3 loop: CASSERQGLSSGNTIYF. The DNA for the CDR3 is TGTGCCAGCAGTGAGAGACAGGGACTCTCCTCTGGAAACACCATATATTTT.

The rearrangement joins TRBV14 to TRBJ2-3; tentatively, D is TRBD1 or TRBD2 (7 bases each). The V gene lost 1 base and the J gene lost 4 bases, with 18 bases spanning the gap. This CDR3 is 17 amino acids long. Germline loops: CDR1 SGHDN, CDR2 FVKESK. CDR3: CASSQAGGQWLADTQYF. CDR3 nucleotide sequence: TGTGCCAGCAGCCAAGCGGGGGGACAGTGGCTGGCAGATACGCAGTATTTT.

The V call is TRBV6-1, the J call TRBJ2-2; D is unclear. Germline CDR1 MNHNS, CDR2 SASEGT. The V and J ends lost 2 bases and 6 bases respectively, with 16 bases between them. The CDR3 is 16 amino acids. CDR3 residues: CASSESPDLFSGELFF. As DNA, the CDR3 is TGTGCCAGCAGTGAATCTCCCGATCTGTTCTCCGGGGAGCTGTTTTTT.

This clone was observed many times. V and J are TRBV7-9 and TRBJ2-7; perhaps TRBD1 as D (6 bases). This CDR3 is built from 16 residues. In germline, CDR1 is SEHNR, CDR2 FQNEAQ (reference sequence). V lost 1 base and J lost 3, with 16 bases in between. CDR3 sequence (DNA): TGTGCCAGCAGCTTAGGGGGCAGGGGTATATTCTACGAGCAGTACTTC. Encoded protein: CASSLGGRGIFYEQYF. Full variable domain (remainder filled in from reference TRBV7-9 and TRBJ2-7): DTGVSQNPRHKITKRGQNVTFRCDPISEHNRLYWYRQTLGQGPEFLTYFQNEAQLEKSRLLSDRFSAERPKGSFSTLEIQRTEQGDSAMYLCASSLGGRGIFYEQYFGPGTRLTVT.

V and J are TRBV18 and TRBJ1-1; 7 nucleotides align to TRBD1. The V gene's germline CDR1 is KGHSH and CDR2 LQKENI. CDR3 length equals 16 residues. With V trimmed by 4 bases and J by 4 bases, 12 bases remained unmatched. CDR3 loop: CASSRTGTDEATEAFF. The CDR3 DNA is TGTGCCAGCTCACGCACCGGGACAGATGAAGCCACTGAAGCTTTCTTT. Drawing the rest from reference TRBV18 and TRBJ1-1, the complete variable domain is NAGVMQNPRHLVRRRGQEARLRCSPMKGHSHVYWYRQLPEEGLKFMVYLQKENIIDESGMPKERFSAEFPKEGPSILRIQQVVRGDSAAYFCASSRTGTDEATEAFFGQGTRLTVV.

The genes are TRBV9 and TRBJ2-4; the D is unclear. V was pared by 2 bases and J by 2 bases, with 5 bases between. This CDR3 is 13 amino acids long. Germline V gives CDR1 SGDLS, CDR2 YYNGEE. The CDR3: CASSVSTKNIQYF. For the CDR3, the DNA is TGTGCCAGCAGCGTTAGTACCAAAAACATTCAGTACTTC.

This clone was counted between two and nine times. The chain links TRBV19 to TRBJ2-3; no clear D. There are 16 residues in the CDR3. Trimming removed 5 bases from V and 0 bases from J, with 15 bases in between. Looked up from germline, CDR1 is LNHDA and CDR2 is SQIVND (reference sequence). CDR3 in amino acids: CASSFLAASSTDTQYF. CDR3 in DNA: TGTGCCAGTAGTTTCCTGGCTGCCTCTAGCACAGATACGCAGTATTTT.

V is TRBV9 and J is TRBJ2-7; TRBD2 matches 8 bases. CDR1 and CDR2 (germline): SGDLS, YYNGEE. After removal of 0 bases from V and 6 bases from J, the junction contained 5 bases not matched to a gene. The CDR3 runs to 14 residues. CDR3 nucleotides: TGTGCCAGCAGCGTAGGCTCGGGGGGGCTCGAGCAGTACTTC. It specifies CASSVGSGGLEQYF.

V is TRBV25-1 and J is TRBJ2-6; 10 bases fit TRBD1. Per germline, CDR1 MGHDK and CDR2 SYGVNS. With V trimmed by 5 bases and J by 0 bases, 7 bases remained unmatched. The CDR3 runs to 18 residues. The chain's CDR3 is CASSKGTGEGSGANVLTF. The CDR3 nucleotides read TGTGCCAGCAGTAAAGGGACAGGGGAGGGCTCTGGGGCCAACGTCCTGACTTTC.

The chain joins TRBV10-3 to TRBJ2-3; D possibly corresponds to TRBD1 (5 bases). CDR3 size: 12 residues. Deletions cut 10 bases from V and 2 bases from J, with 10 bases between. Germline CDR1 is ENHRY and CDR2 is SYGVKD. The CDR3 region is CATTDLTDTQYF. The DNA of the CDR3 is TGTGCCACGACAGACCTCACAGATACGCAGTATTTT.

The J gene is TRBJ2-1, the V gene TRBV7-8; D gene uncertain. Trimming shortened V by 5 bases and J by 2 bases, and 4 bases separated the two germline ends. CDR1 and CDR2 from the germline V gene are SGHVS and FQNEAQ. This CDR3 has 12 residues. The CDR3 nucleotides read TGTGCCAGCAGCAGACCCTACAATGAGCAGTTCTTC. This encodes CASSRPYNEQFF.

A few counts support this clone. This chain joins TRBV6-4 and TRBJ2-1, with 8 nucleotides matching TRBD1. Trimming cost V 6 bases and J 4 bases; bases outside gene matches: 8. The CDR3 covers 15 residues. The germline gives CDR1 MRHNA, CDR2 SNTAGT. CDR3 protein: CASSREQGGYNEQFF. As DNA, the CDR3 is TGTGCCAGCAGCAGGGAACAGGGGGGATACAATGAGCAGTTCTTC.

This clone was observed once. The chain combines TRBV27 with TRBJ2-2; 14 nucleotides line up with TRBD2. Germline V gives CDR1 MNHEY, CDR2 SMNVEV (reference sequence). The CDR3 loop spans 19 amino acids. Trimming removed 5 bases from V and 7 bases from J; junction bases left unmatched: 15. The CDR3 DNA follows: TGTGCCAGCAGTCTAAGGCTCCCGGGACTAGCGGGAGCCAACGGGGAGCTGTTTTTT. This codes for CASSLRLPGLAGANGELFF.

The rearrangement uses TRBV5-1 and TRBJ1-5, with TRBD1 as a possible D gene (6 bases). Germline assignment: CDR1 SGHRS and CDR2 YFSETQ. The CDR3 has 15 amino acids. Trimming removed 4 bases from V and 0 bases from J, with 11 bases in between. The DNA for the CDR3 is TGCGCCAGCAGCGAACAGGGTCTTAGCAATCAGCCCCAGCATTTT. This sequence encodes CASSEQGLSNQPQHF.

CDR3 DNA: TGTGCCAGCAGTTTCATGGGGGACAGCTTTTTCTACGAGCAGTACTTC. Amino acid sequence: CASSFMGDSFFYEQYF. The V and J genes are TRBV6-5 and TRBJ2-7, with 7 nucleotides matching TRBD1. V lost 4 bases, J lost 3 bases, and 12 bases stayed unmatched. Germline CDR1 MNHEY, CDR2 SVGAGI. This CDR3 contains 16 residues.

The chain links TRBV5-1 to TRBJ2-5; D ambiguous. The V gene's germline CDR1 is SGHRS and CDR2 YFSETQ. The CDR3 is made up of 13 amino acids. The V end lost 4 bases, the J end lost 2 bases, and 9 bases lay between the germline ends. This chain's CDR3 is CASSPFNQETQYF. The CDR3 region has the DNA TGCGCCAGCAGCCCCTTTAATCAAGAGACCCAGTACTTC.